A selection of T cell receptor beta chains follows, all from one sample in a study of beta chain features in type 1 diabetes. The assay was immunoSEQ multiplex PCR, and TCRdb's table has in-frame clones only and misses some. The data show about 150,000 clones, with around 10% seen just once and over 2% held by the top ten. The source material was central memory CD4+ T cells from blood. Receptor source: a man aged 18 to 30 in good health. The CDR3 runs from the conserved cysteine through the conserved F or W. The D gene is left open where the match is weak. A row's size may be missing; if present it is once, few, many or a size class.

d_call: NA; j_call: TRBJ2-1; clone_size: few; v_call: TRBV29-1; cdr3_aa: CSVEDGGNEQFF; cdr3_nt: TGCAGCGTTGAAGATGGGGGGAATGAGCAGTTCTTC
d_call: NA; j_call: TRBJ1-2; clone_size: few; v_call: TRBV4-2; cdr3_aa: CASSQDPGRGNYGYTF; cdr3_nt: TGTGCCAGCAGCCAAGATCCCGGTCGGGGTAACTATGGCTACACCTTC
d_call: NA; j_call: TRBJ2-7; clone_size: few; v_call: TRBV29-1; cdr3_aa: CSVGGQSRAYEQYF; cdr3_nt: TGCAGCGTGGGCGGACAATCTCGAGCCTACGAGCAGTACTTC
d_call: NA; j_call: TRBJ2-7; clone_size: NA; v_call: TRBV28; cdr3_aa: CASSLALKRSSYEQYF; cdr3_nt: TGTGCCAGCAGTTTGGCACTCAAAAGATCATCCTACGAGCAGTACTTC
d_call: NA; j_call: TRBJ2-1; clone_size: NA; v_call: TRBV7-3; cdr3_aa: CASSLLANEQFF; cdr3_nt: TGTGCCAGCAGCTTGCTAGCCAATGAGCAGTTCTTC
d_call: NA; j_call: TRBJ2-3; clone_size: NA; v_call: TRBV21-1; cdr3_aa: CASSKEERTGGRTDTQYF; cdr3_nt: TGTGCCAGCAGCAAAGAGGAACGGACAGGGGGTAGGACAGATACGCAGTATTTT
d_call: NA; j_call: TRBJ2-6; clone_size: NA; v_call: TRBV19; cdr3_aa: CASRLGEAGANVLTF; cdr3_nt: TGTGCCAGTAGGTTAGGAGAGGCTGGGGCCAACGTCCTGACTTTC
d_call: NA; j_call: TRBJ1-2; clone_size: few; v_call: TRBV4-3; cdr3_aa: CASSQKDEGMGGYTF; cdr3_nt: TGCGCCAGCAGCCAAAAGGACGAGGGAATGGGTGGCTACACCTTC
d_call: NA; j_call: TRBJ2-7; clone_size: NA; v_call: TRBV15; cdr3_aa: CATSSPRDNSYEQYF; cdr3_nt: TGTGCCACCAGCAGTCCCCGGGACAACTCCTACGAGCAGTACTTC
d_call: TRBD1; j_call: TRBJ1-1; clone_size: NA; v_call: TRBV7-2; cdr3_aa: CASSFLIRRQGQTEAFF; cdr3_nt: TGTGCCAGCAGCTTCCTAATCAGACGACAGGGACAAACTGAAGCTTTCTTT
d_call: NA; j_call: TRBJ1-5; clone_size: few; v_call: TRBV27; cdr3_aa: CASTSARDLAYRPQHF; cdr3_nt: TGTGCCAGCACCTCAGCAAGGGATCTAGCCTATCGGCCCCAGCATTTT
d_call: NA; j_call: TRBJ2-7; clone_size: NA; v_call: TRBV30; cdr3_aa: CAWAGTIRDEQYF; cdr3_nt: TGTGCCTGGGCTGGGACAATTAGGGACGAGCAGTACTTC
d_call: NA; j_call: TRBJ2-5; clone_size: few; v_call: TRBV5-1; cdr3_aa: CASRKGGTQETQYF; cdr3_nt: TGCGCCAGCAGGAAGGGGGGGACACAAGAGACCCAGTACTTC